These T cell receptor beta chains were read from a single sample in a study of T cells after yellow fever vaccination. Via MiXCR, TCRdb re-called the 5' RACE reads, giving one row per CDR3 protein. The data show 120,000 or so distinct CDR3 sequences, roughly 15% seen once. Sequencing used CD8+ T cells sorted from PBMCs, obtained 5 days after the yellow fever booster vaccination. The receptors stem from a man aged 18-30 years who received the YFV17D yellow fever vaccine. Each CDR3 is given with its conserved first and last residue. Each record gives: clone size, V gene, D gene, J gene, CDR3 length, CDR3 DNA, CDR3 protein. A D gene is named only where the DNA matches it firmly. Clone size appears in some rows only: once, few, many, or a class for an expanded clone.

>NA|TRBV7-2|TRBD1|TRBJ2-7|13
TGTGCCAGCAGCGCATACAGGGGCTACGAGCAGTACTTC
CASSAYRGYEQYF
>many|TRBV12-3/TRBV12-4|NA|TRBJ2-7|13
TGTGCCAGCAGTTTTTACCAGGGTTACGAGCAGTACTTC
CASSFYQGYEQYF
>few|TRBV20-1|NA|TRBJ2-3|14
TGCAGTGCTAGACTCTCCAACCTGGGCGATACGCAGTATTTT
CSARLSNLGDTQYF
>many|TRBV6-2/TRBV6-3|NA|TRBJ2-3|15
TGTGCCAGCAGTTACGAAGGGGGAACCCCAGGGACGCAGTATTTT
CASSYEGGTPGTQYF
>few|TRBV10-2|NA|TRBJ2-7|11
TGCGCCAGCTTGAACAGCTACGAGCAGTACTTC
CASLNSYEQYF
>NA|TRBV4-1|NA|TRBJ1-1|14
TGCGCCAGCAGCCACCCAGGGGATGGGACTGAAGCTTTCTTT
CASSHPGDGTEAFF
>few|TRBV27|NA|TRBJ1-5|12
TGTGCCAGCAGTTTTAACGGTCAGCCCCAGCATTTT
CASSFNGQPQHF
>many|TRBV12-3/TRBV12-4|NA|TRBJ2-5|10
TGTGCCAGTAGGGGGGAGACCCAGTACTTC
CASRGETQYF
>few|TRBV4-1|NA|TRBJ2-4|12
TGCGCCAGCAGCCCGCGGGGAAACATTCAGTACTTC
CASSPRGNIQYF
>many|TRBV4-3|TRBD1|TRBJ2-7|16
TGCGCCAGCAGCCCCGGGTCCGGGACAGCTGACTACGAGCAGTACTTC
CASSPGSGTADYEQYF
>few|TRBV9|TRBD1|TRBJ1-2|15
TGTGCCAGCAGGGGACAGGGGAGCCCCAACTATGGCTACACCTTC
CASRGQGSPNYGYTF
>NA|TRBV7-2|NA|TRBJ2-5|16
NA
CASSLWDTGPLVCQYF
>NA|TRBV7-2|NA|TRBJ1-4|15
TGTGCCAGCAGCTTGGGGGGTGCGGGCGGGGAAAAACTGTTTTTT
CASSLGGAGGEKLFF
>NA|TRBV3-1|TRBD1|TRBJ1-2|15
TGTGCCAGCAGCCCGGACAGGGGTATCAACTATGGCTACACCTTC
CASSPDRGINYGYTF
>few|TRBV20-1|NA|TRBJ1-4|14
TGCAGTGCTAGAGGCCTGGGGGCGGGTGAAAAACTGTTTTTT
CSARGLGAGEKLFF
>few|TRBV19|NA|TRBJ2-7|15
TGTGCCAGTAGTATAACCCCGGACAGCCCCTACGAGCAGTACTTC
CASSITPDSPYEQYF
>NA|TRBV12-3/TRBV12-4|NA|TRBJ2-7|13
TGTGCCAGCAGAACAGGACAGCGGTACGAGCAGTACTTC
CASRTGQRYEQYF
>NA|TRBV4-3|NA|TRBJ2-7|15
TGCGCCAGCAGCCAAGACCACAGGGACGAGGGCGAGCAGTACTTC
CASSQDHRDEGEQYF
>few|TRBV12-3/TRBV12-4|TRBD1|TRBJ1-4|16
TGTGCCAGCAGTTCTCATGCGACAGGGGGACGCGAAAAACTGTTTTTT
CASSSHATGGREKLFF
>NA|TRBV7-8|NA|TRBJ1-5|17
TGTGCCAGCAGCTTAGTGAGTCAGCTCTATAGCAATCAGCCCCAGCATTTT
CASSLVSQLYSNQPQHF
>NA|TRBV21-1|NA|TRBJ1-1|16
TGTGCCAGCAGCGTACAGGGACAGCAGGTCGACACTGAAGCTTTCTTT
CASSVQGQQVDTEAFF
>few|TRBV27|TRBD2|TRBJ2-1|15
TGTGCCAGCAGTCCGGTAGCGGGGAACTACAATGAGCAGTTCTTC
CASSPVAGNYNEQFF
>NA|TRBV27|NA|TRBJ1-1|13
TGTGCCAGCAGACCCCGACAGACCACTGAAGCTTTCTTT
CASRPRQTTEAFF
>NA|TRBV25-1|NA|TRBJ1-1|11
TGTGCCAGCCGGGGGGGAACTGAAGCTTTCTTT
CASRGGTEAFF
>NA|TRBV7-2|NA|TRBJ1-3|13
TGTGCCAGCAGCTCGACAGGACTAAACACCATATATTTT
CASSSTGLNTIYF
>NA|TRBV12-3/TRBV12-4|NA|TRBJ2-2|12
TGTGCCAGCAGTCCCACGGGCGGGGAGCTGTTTTTT
CASSPTGGELFF
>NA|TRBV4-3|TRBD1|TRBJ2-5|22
TGCGCCAGCAGCCAAGATAGTGAACCGGGACAGGGCACGCTCCGAAGCCAAGAGACCCAGTACTTC
CASSQDSEPGQGTLRSQETQYF
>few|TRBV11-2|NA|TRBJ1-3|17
TGTGCCAGCAGCTTATCTAGCGCGGCTCTGACAGGAAACACCATATATTTT
CASSLSSAALTGNTIYF
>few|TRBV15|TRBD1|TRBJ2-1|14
TGTGCCACCGGGGACGGACAGGGGTCAAGTGAGCAGTTCTTC
CATGDGQGSSEQFF
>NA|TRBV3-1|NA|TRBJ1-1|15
TGTGCCAGCAGCCACCGGCCGGGGGCTGGGCCTGAAGCTTTCTTT
CASSHRPGAGPEAFF
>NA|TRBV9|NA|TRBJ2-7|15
TGTGCCAGCAGCCCCCGGGACGAATCTCCGGACGAGCAGTACTTC
CASSPRDESPDEQYF
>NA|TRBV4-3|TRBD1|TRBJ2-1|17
TGCGCCAGCAGCCCAGCTCCGGGACAGGGGGACCAAAATGAGCAGTTCTTC
CASSPAPGQGDQNEQFF
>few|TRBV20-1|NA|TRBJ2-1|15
TGCAGTGCTCCGGGGACGGGACCCAACCTGGATGAGCAGTTCTTC
CSAPGTGPNLDEQFF
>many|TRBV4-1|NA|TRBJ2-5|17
TGCGCCAGCAGCCAAGATAGGGGTTGGGAGAACCAAGAGACCCAGTACTTC
CASSQDRGWENQETQYF
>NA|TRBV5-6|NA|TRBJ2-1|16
TGTGCCAGCAGCTTGGGAGCGCTTAGCTCCTACAATGAGCAGTTCTTC
CASSLGALSSYNEQFF
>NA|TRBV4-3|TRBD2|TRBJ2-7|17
TGCGCCAGCAGCCAAGATTTCCCGGGGACTATGAAATACGAGCAGTACTTC
CASSQDFPGTMKYEQYF
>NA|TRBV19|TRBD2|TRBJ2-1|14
TGTGCCAGTAGTATAGTCCCCGGGGGGAGTGAGCAGTTCTTC
CASSIVPGGSEQFF
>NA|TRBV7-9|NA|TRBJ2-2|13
TGTGCCAGAAGGACAGAGAACACCGGGGAGCTGTTTTTT
CARRTENTGELFF
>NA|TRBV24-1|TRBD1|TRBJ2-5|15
TGTGCCACCAGTGATAGGGACAGGGGAGTGGAGACCCAGTACTTC
CATSDRDRGVETQYF
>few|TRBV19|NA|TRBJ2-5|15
NA
CASTSGTGGIGTQYF
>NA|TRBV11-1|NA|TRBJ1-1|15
TGTGCCAGCAGCTTAGCTCCAGGGGAAAGTACTGAAGCTTTCTTT
CASSLAPGESTEAFF
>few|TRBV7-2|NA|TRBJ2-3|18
TGTGCCAGCAGCCCCCCCTCGTCCCCGCGGGGCCCAACAGATACGCAGTATTTT
CASSPPSSPRGPTDTQYF
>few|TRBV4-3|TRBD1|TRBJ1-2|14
TGCGCCAGCAGCCAGGGGACAGGCCTCTATGGCTACACCTTC
CASSQGTGLYGYTF
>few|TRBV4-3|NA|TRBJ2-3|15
TGCGCCAGCAGCTTACACGGGGTTAGCACAGATACGCAGTATTTT
CASSLHGVSTDTQYF
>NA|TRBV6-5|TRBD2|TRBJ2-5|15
TGTGCCAGCAGTCCCACTAGCGGGGGGGCCGGTGAGCAGTACTTC
CASSPTSGGAGEQYF
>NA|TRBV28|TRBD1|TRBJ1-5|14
TGTGCCAGCAGATATGGACAGGGGAGGAAGCCCCAGCATTTT
CASRYGQGRKPQHF
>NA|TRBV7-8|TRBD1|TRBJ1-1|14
TGTGCCAGCAGCTTAGTAGACAGGGACACTGAAGCTTTCTTT
CASSLVDRDTEAFF
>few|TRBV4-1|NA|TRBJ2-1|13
TGCGCCAGCAGCCAAGATAGGAACAATGAGCAGTTCTTC
CASSQDRNNEQFF
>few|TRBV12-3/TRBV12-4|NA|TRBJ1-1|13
TGTGCCAGCACTCCCGTGGTATCTCGGGAAGCTTTCTTT
CASTPVVSREAFF
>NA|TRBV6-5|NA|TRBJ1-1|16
TGTGCCAGCAGTCCCGCCCGCAGGGGTGAGAGCACTGAAGCTTTCTTT
CASSPARRGESTEAFF